The 13 T cell receptor beta chains in this list originate from one sample, sequenced in a study of control samples from healthy donors and cancer patients. Clones were sequenced by immunoSEQ multiplex PCR, and TCRdb holds only the in-frame ones, with some missing. The repertoire holds about 150,000 clones, with just under 95% as singletons. Sequencing was performed on blood. Every receptor here comes from a woman in her 40s in good health.

The rearrangement links TRBV5-5 to TRBJ2-3, with 10 bases lining up with TRBD2. The germline V gene has CDR1 SGHKS and CDR2 YYEKEE (reference sequence). The V and J ends lost 1 base and 5 bases, in that order; junction bases with no gene match: 4. This CDR3 is 15 amino acids long. This CDR3 reads CASSLSGRAGDTQYF. The CDR3 DNA reads TGTGCCAGCAGCTTGAGCGGGAGGGCGGGAGATACGCAGTATTTT.

This clone is deemed medium-sized. This chain connects TRBV24-1 to TRBJ2-2, with D tentatively TRBD1 (5 bases). The CDR3 runs 14 residues. Germline V gives CDR1 KGHDR, CDR2 SFDVKD. Trimming left V 2 bases short and J 2 bases short, with 5 bases between. The DNA of the CDR3 is TGTGCCACCAGTGATTGGACAAACACCGGGGAGCTGTTTTTT. Translating it yields CATSDWTNTGELFF.

This rearrangement joins TRBV7-6 to TRBJ2-1, with 10 bases aligning to TRBD2. The V gene's germline CDR1 is SGHVS and CDR2 FNYEAQ. There are 16 residues in the CDR3. Losses at the gene ends were 2 bases for V and 7 bases for J; bases not matched to a gene: 8. CDR3 amino acids: CASSLLASGSMNEQFF. In DNA form, the CDR3 reads TGTGCCAGCAGCTTATTAGCTAGCGGGAGTATGAATGAGCAGTTCTTC.

As regards this clone: One end of the junction fails to match germline, which may point to a read error. The rearrangement joins TRBV15 to TRBJ1-1; possibly TRBD1 for D (5 bases). Germline loops: CDR1 LNHNV, CDR2 YYDKDF (reference sequence). The CDR3 is made up of 14 amino acids. The CDR3 nucleotides are TGTGCCACCAGCCGAGACAGAACTGATAGAAGGGCTTTCTTT. Amino acid sequence: CATSRDRTDRRAFF.

The chain carries TRBV27 and TRBJ2-3, with 13 bases aligning to TRBD2. The CDR3 is 18 residues long. V was pared by 3 bases and J by 1 base, with 7 bases of the junction left unmatched. Germline-derived CDR1 and CDR2 are MNHEY and SMNVEV (reference sequence). The CDR3 protein is CASSFGLAGVFGTDTQYF. CDR3 bases: TGTGCCAGCAGTTTCGGACTAGCGGGAGTATTCGGCACAGATACGCAGTATTTT.

This chain links TRBV9 with TRBJ2-7; D remains ambiguous. Trimming left V 0 bases short and J 3 bases short, with 10 bases between. The CDR3 is 14 amino acids. The germline CDR1 and CDR2 sequences are SGDLS and YYNGEE. The CDR3 DNA follows: TGTGCCAGCAGCGTAGGGCCTGACATCTACGAGCAGTACTTC. Translated, it gives CASSVGPDIYEQYF.

The gene calls are TRBV15 and TRBJ2-1; weak D call: TRBD1 (5 bases). This CDR3 has 16 amino acids. Trimming took off 0 bases at V and 1 base at J, with 10 bases between the two ends. Germline V gene sequence: CDR1 LNHNV, CDR2 YYDKDF (reference sequence). This chain's CDR3 is CATSREQAGSYNEQFF. The CDR3 nucleotides are TGTGCCACCAGCAGAGAACAGGCCGGATCCTACAATGAGCAGTTCTTC.

V usage is TRBV11-3 and J usage is TRBJ2-5; D tentatively fits TRBD1 or TRBD2 (5 bases each). Germline V gene data show CDR1 as SGHNT and CDR2 as YENEEA. V lost 1 base to trimming and J lost 3 bases, with 6 bases between them. This CDR3 is 13 amino acids long. CDR3 residues: CASSLVGEETQYF. CDR3 sequence (DNA): TGTGCCAGCAGCTTAGTGGGGGAAGAGACCCAGTACTTC.

V is TRBV6-2 or TRBV6-3 and J is TRBJ1-3; D gene ambiguous. Trimming took 2 bases from V and 3 from J, leaving 5 bases between them. The CDR3 length is 13 residues. CDR1 MNHEY and CDR2 SVGEGT come from the germline V gene. The CDR3 sequence: CASSYTSGNTIYF. The CDR3 DNA reads as TGTGCCAGCAGTTACACCAGTGGAAACACCATATATTTT.

This chain links TRBV7-2 with TRBJ2-1; 8 nucleotides agree with TRBD2. Germline V gives CDR1 SGHTA, CDR2 FQGNSA. This CDR3 is 16 amino acids long. With V trimmed by 6 bases and J by 5 bases, 12 bases remained unmatched. CDR3 region: CASSTRTSLLNNEQFF. CDR3 DNA sequence: TGTGCCAGCAGTACTCGGACTAGCCTACTCAACAATGAGCAGTTCTTC. Together with reference TRBV7-2 and TRBJ2-1, the CDR3 gives the full variable domain: GAGVSQSPSNKVTEKGKDVELRCDPISGHTALYWYRQSLGQGLEFLIYFQGNSAPDKSGLPSDRFSAERTGGSVSTLTIQRTQQEDSAVYLCASSTRTSLLNNEQFFGPGTRLTVL.

The chain recombines TRBV6-4 with TRBJ1-1; a weak D match, TRBD1 (5 bases). Germline V lookup: CDR1 MRHNA, CDR2 SNTAGT. The V end was cut by 2 bases, the J end by 3 bases, with 7 bases between. There are 13 residues in the CDR3. The CDR3 here is CASSDRGDTEAFF. In DNA form, the CDR3 reads TGTGCCAGCAGTGACAGGGGAGACACTGAAGCTTTCTTT.

Turning to this clone: The germline gene is not matched at one end of the junction; a read error may be the cause. This rearrangement joins TRBV7-7 to TRBJ2-1; the D is unclear. The germline V gene encodes CDR1 SSHAT and CDR2 FNYEAQ (reference sequence). CDR3 length: 17 residues. The CDR3, as DNA: TGTGCTAGCAGCCCGTCTCCGGGCCTCAGCTCCTACAATGAGCAGTTCTTC. It encodes CASSPSPGLSSYNEQFF.

This chain connects TRBV29-1 to TRBJ1-1, with TRBD1 matching 7 bases. V shed 6 bases, J shed 1 base, and the junction held 14 bases outside the gene matches. Per the germline V gene, CDR1 is SQVTM and CDR2 is ANQGSEA. The CDR3 runs to 16 residues. The CDR3 loop is CSVAAIGGRSNTEAFF. The CDR3 DNA sequence: TGCAGCGTAGCCGCTATAGGGGGCAGATCGAACACTGAAGCTTTCTTT.